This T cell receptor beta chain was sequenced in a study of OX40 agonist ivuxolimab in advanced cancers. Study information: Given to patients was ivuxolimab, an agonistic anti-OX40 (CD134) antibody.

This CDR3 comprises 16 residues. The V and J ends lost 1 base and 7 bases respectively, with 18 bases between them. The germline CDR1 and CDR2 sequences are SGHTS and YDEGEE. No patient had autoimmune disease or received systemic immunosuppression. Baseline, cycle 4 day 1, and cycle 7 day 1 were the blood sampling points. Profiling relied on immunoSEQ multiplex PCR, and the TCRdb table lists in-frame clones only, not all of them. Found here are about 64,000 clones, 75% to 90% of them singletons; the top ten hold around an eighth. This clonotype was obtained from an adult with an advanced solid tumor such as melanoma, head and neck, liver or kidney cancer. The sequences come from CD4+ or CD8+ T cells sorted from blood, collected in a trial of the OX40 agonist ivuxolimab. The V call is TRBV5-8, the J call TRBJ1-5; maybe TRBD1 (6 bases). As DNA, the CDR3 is TGTGCCAGCAGCTTGAAAACAGGGTTTGGTTGGCAGCCCCAGCATTTT. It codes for CASSLKTGFGWQPQHF.